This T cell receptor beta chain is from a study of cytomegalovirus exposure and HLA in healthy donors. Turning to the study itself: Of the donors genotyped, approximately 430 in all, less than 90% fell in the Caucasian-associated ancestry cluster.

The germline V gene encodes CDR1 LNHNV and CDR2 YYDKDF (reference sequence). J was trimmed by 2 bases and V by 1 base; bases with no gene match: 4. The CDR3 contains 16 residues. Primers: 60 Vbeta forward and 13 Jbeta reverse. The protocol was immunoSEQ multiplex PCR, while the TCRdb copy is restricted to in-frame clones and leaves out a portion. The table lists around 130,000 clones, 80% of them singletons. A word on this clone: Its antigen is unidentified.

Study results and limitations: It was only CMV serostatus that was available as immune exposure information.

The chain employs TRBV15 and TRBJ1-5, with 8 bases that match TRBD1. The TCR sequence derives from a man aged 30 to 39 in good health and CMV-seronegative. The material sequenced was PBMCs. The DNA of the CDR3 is TGTGCCACCAGCAGAGGCTCGACAGGGGGCAATCAGCCCCAGCATTTT. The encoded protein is CATSRGSTGGNQPQHF.